The 28 T cell receptor beta chains below come from one sample, sequenced in a study of Ad26.COV2.S vaccination and SARS-CoV-2 variants. This table comes from immunoSEQ multiplex PCR, and its TCRdb copy is limited to in-frame clones, with some not included. Among nearly 400,000 clones, 75% to 90% were seen once, and the ten largest hold under 2%. Stated treatment: some 20 received Ad26.COV2.S at low or high dose, single or two shots; several received placebo; per-sample allocation not given. Specimen acquisition occurred on day 63 following the initial vaccine or placebo injection. The source material was peripheral blood, sampled in a trial of Ad26.COV2.S vaccine versus placebo. The receptor set was obtained from a person between 18 and 60 years old who received the Ad26.COV2.S COVID-19 vaccine or a placebo.

This rearrangement joins TRBV10-3 to TRBJ2-1; D perhaps matches TRBD1 (6 bases). Germline lookup yields CDR1 ENHRY and CDR2 SYGVKD. Trimming took off 10 bases at V and 4 bases at J, with 11 bases between the two ends. This CDR3 contains 12 residues. The CDR3 sequence is CATGDRYNEQFF. Written as DNA, the CDR3 is TGTGCCACCGGTGACAGGTACAATGAGCAGTTCTTC.

The chain has TRBV12-2 and TRBJ2-5. TRBV12-2 is given as a pseudogene. The CDR3 runs 16 residues. CDR3 residues: CASRPNRGAPQETQYF. CDR3 nucleotide sequence: TGTGCAAGTCGACCCAATCGAGGGGCCCCCCAAGAGACCCAGTACTTC.

The rearrangement uses TRBV6-1 and TRBJ1-3; D is ambiguous. Germline V gene sequence: CDR1 MNHNS, CDR2 SASEGT. Trimming took 3 bases from V and 2 from J, leaving 8 bases between them. The CDR3 is made up of 14 amino acids. In nucleotides, the CDR3 is TGTGCCAGCAGTGACCGGACGGCTGGAAACACCATATATTTT. This translates into CASSDRTAGNTIYF.

This chain uses TRBV19 with TRBJ2-7; a possible D gene is TRBD2 (5 bases). The CDR3 consists of 14 residues. Germline lookup yields CDR1 LNHDA and CDR2 SQIVND (reference sequence). Trimming cost V 6 bases and J 6 bases, with 18 bases left between them. CDR3 coding DNA: TGTGCCAGTAGAGACACTAGTGGCAAGCGCGAGCAGTACTTC. Translating it yields CASRDTSGKREQYF.

This rearrangement joins TRBV27 to TRBJ2-3; a possible D gene is TRBD1 (5 bases). Germline lookup yields CDR1 MNHEY and CDR2 SMNVEV (reference sequence). The CDR3 has 12 amino acids. Trimming shortened V by 2 bases and J by 6 bases, and 6 bases separated the two germline ends. CDR3 sequence (DNA): TGTGCCAGCAGTTTAAAGGGGGATACGCAGTATTTT. It translates to CASSLKGDTQYF.

The V and J genes are TRBV7-2 and TRBJ1-2; D perhaps matches TRBD1 (6 bases). V shed 4 bases and J shed 4 bases, with 22 bases lying between them. Germline CDR1 reads SGHTA; CDR2 reads FQGNSA. The CDR3 runs 17 residues. The CDR3 DNA is TGTGCCAGCAGCTCCTACGGTCACGGGGGGCTCCCCTATGGCTACACCTTC. Its translation: CASSSYGHGGLPYGYTF.

The chain combines TRBV4-3 with TRBJ1-2; no clear D gene. Per the germline V gene, CDR1 is LGHNA and CDR2 is YSLEER. With 1 base removed from V and 5 bases from J, the gap between germline ends came to 11 bases. This CDR3 has 14 residues. CDR3 in amino acids: CASSQVGGLYGYTF. The CDR3 nucleotides are TGCGCCAGCAGCCAAGTAGGAGGGCTGTATGGCTACACCTTC.

CDR3 loop: CASSPQRNYGYTF. Here the CDR3 DNA reads TGTGCCAGCAGCCCCCAGCGCAACTATGGCTACACCTTC. The V gene is TRBV7-8, the J gene TRBJ1-2, with unresolved D. V was clipped by 5 bases and J by 2 bases, with 9 bases between them. This CDR3 has 13 amino acids. Germline CDR1 is SGHVS and CDR2 is FQNEAQ.

The V gene is TRBV19, the J gene TRBJ1-3; D unresolved. CDR3 length: 16 amino acids. CDR1 LNHDA and CDR2 SQIVND come from the germline V gene (reference sequence). V lost 2 bases, J lost 0 bases, and 11 bases lay in between. CDR3 DNA: TGTGCCAGTAGTATAATTCCCCGGAGCTCTGGAAACACCATATATTTT. Amino acid sequence: CASSIIPRSSGNTIYF.

V is TRBV7-2 and J is TRBJ2-1; a weak D match, TRBD2 (6 bases). This CDR3 has 17 amino acids. Germline CDR1 and CDR2: SGHTA and FQGNSA. V was pared by 5 bases and J by 0 bases, with 17 bases between. Written as DNA, the CDR3 is TGTGCCAGCAGCATACCGTTTCGGGAGAGCTCCTACAATGAGCAGTTCTTC. As protein: CASSIPFRESSYNEQFF.

The chain employs TRBV15 and TRBJ2-5; no reliable D call. This CDR3 is 18 amino acids long. Germline V gives CDR1 LNHNV, CDR2 YYDKDF (reference sequence). The V and J ends lost 0 bases and 2 bases respectively, with 19 bases between them. Here the CDR3 reads CATSRDFEHSHSQETQYF. The CDR3 DNA reads TGTGCCACCAGCAGAGATTTTGAGCACAGCCACTCTCAAGAGACCCAGTACTTC.

This clone was observed a single time. This chain uses TRBV30 with TRBJ2-3; no clear D. The CDR3 extends over 16 amino acids. V shed 0 bases and J shed 4 bases, with 17 bases lying between them. Germline V gene data show CDR1 as GTSNPN and CDR2 as SVGIG (reference sequence). CDR3 loop: CAWSVLKVKGADTQYF. CDR3 bases: TGTGCCTGGAGTGTACTAAAGGTCAAGGGTGCAGATACGCAGTATTTT.

The CDR3 protein is CASTHEGQETQYF. The CDR3 bases are TGTGCCAGCACCCATGAGGGCCAAGAGACCCAGTACTTC. The chain is built from TRBV7-3 and TRBJ2-5, with D possibly matching TRBD2 (5 bases). V was clipped by 7 bases and J by 1 base, with 10 bases between them. CDR3 size: 13 residues. Germline CDR1 reads SGHTA; CDR2 reads FQGTGA.

The gene calls are TRBV4-2 and TRBJ1-5; the D gene is possibly TRBD1 (6 bases). The CDR3 runs to 16 residues. Germline CDR1 reads LGHNA; CDR2 reads YNFKEQ. V lost 0 bases and J 2 bases, leaving 11 bases between the germline ends. As DNA, the CDR3 is TGTGCCAGCAGCCAAGACTCAGGGGTTGGCAATCAGCCCCAGCATTTT. It translates to CASSQDSGVGNQPQHF.

This chain connects TRBV5-1 to TRBJ2-2, with D unclear. Trimming took off 4 bases at V and 3 bases at J, with 13 bases between the two ends. CDR1 and CDR2 from the germline V gene are SGHRS and YFSETQ. This CDR3 contains 15 residues. In DNA, the CDR3 is TGCGCCAGCAGCCTGGTTGGGCAGGACACCGGGGAGCTGTTTTTT. Amino acid sequence: CASSLVGQDTGELFF.

This clone was seen once. At one of its ends the junction is not consistent with the germline gene, which may arise from a read error. The rearrangement links TRBV7-7 to TRBJ2-7; tentatively, D is TRBD1 or TRBD2 (5 bases each). The CDR3 is 15 residues long. Germline V gene sequence: CDR1 SSHAT, CDR2 FNYEAQ (reference sequence). The CDR3 bases are TGTGCTAGCAGCTTAGGGTCGGGGCCTGCCTACGAGCAGTACTTC. Its translation: CASSLGSGPAYEQYF.

Comments on this clone: This same CDR3 is encoded by further DNA sequences in the sample. The genes are TRBV2 and TRBJ2-7, with 9 bases identical to TRBD1. This CDR3 has 12 amino acids. The germline V gene has CDR1 SNHLY and CDR2 FYNNEI. Trimming took 6 bases from V and 4 from J; bases not matched to a gene: 1. The DNA for the CDR3 is TGTGCCAGCAGACAGGGGGCGTACGAGCAGTACTTC. It codes for CASRQGAYEQYF.

In its sample, this clone was seen once. The chain joins TRBV15 to TRBJ2-5; TRBD2 agrees at 12 bases. This CDR3 spans 17 amino acids. V trimming: 4 bases; J trimming: 3 bases; junction bases outside the gene matches: 9. Per germline, CDR1 LNHNV and CDR2 YYDKDF (reference sequence). The CDR3 DNA follows: TGTGCCACCAGCACCGCCCCTAGCGGGAGGGCCGAAGAGACCCAGTACTTC. The encoded protein is CATSTAPSGRAEETQYF. The full variable domain, rest sourced from reference TRBV15 and TRBJ2-5, is DAMVIQNPRYQVTQFGKPVTLSCSQTLNHNVMYWYQQKSSQAPKLLFHYYDKDFNNEADTPDNFQSRRPNTSFCFLDIRSPGLGDTAMYLCATSTAPSGRAEETQYFGPGTRLLVL.

The rearrangement uses TRBV5-6 and TRBJ2-1; a weak D match, TRBD2 (5 bases). Germline assignment: CDR1 SGHDT and CDR2 YYEEEE. Trimming shortened V by 0 bases and J by 4 bases, and 14 bases separated the two germline ends. CDR3 length: 16 amino acids. CDR3 DNA: TGTGCCAGCAGCTTGGTTACGAGGGCCAAATACAATGAGCAGTTCTTC. This translates into CASSLVTRAKYNEQFF.

The chain is built from TRBV23-1 and TRBJ1-5; perhaps TRBD1 as D (5 bases). TRBV23-1 is known as an ORF, though its function is uncertain. The CDR3 is 16 amino acids. V was shortened by 6 bases and J by 2 bases, with 17 bases between the two germline ends. The CDR3 nucleotides read TGCGCCAGCAGGGACAAATGTAATAGTGGCAATCAGCCCCAGCATTTT. Translating it yields CASRDKCNSGNQPQHF.

The chain carries TRBV9 and TRBJ2-1, with 11 bases lining up with TRBD2. V shed 3 bases, J shed 4 bases, and the junction held 0 bases outside the gene matches. CDR3 length: 14 amino acids. Germline-derived CDR1 and CDR2 are SGDLS and YYNGEE. The CDR3 loop is CASSASGGYNEQFF. As DNA, the CDR3 is TGTGCCAGCAGCGCTAGCGGGGGGTACAATGAGCAGTTCTTC.

For this clone: The sample carries other DNA sequences with the same CDR3. The gene calls are TRBV28 and TRBJ1-1; the D is unclear. The V gene's germline CDR1 is MDHEN and CDR2 SYDVKM. This CDR3 region has 12 residues. Deletions cut 3 bases from V and 1 base from J, with 3 bases between. CDR3 sequence (DNA): TGTGCCAGCAGTTTTCCGAACACTGAAGCTTTCTTT. It codes for CASSFPNTEAFF.

The chain links TRBV5-5 to TRBJ2-5; D is unresolved. Trimming left V 4 bases short and J 7 bases short, with 14 bases between. The germline gives CDR1 SGHKS, CDR2 YYEKEE (reference sequence). CDR3 size: 13 residues. CDR3 coding DNA: TGTGCCAGCAGCCTAGGGTTGTCAGGGACCCAGTACTTC. Translated: CASSLGLSGTQYF.

The CDR3 region has the DNA TGTGCCAGCAGCCAAAGCGGACCCTCGGAGCAGTACTTC. Its translation is CASSQSGPSEQYF. The chain uses TRBV3-1 (or the pseudogene TRBV3-2) and TRBJ2-7; possibly TRBD2 for D (5 bases). Trimming cost V 2 bases and J 7 bases, with 12 bases left between them. This CDR3 spans 13 amino acids. CDR1 is LGHDT and CDR2 is YNNKEL in the germline V gene (reference sequence).

The V gene is TRBV6-1, the J gene TRBJ2-1; 9 bases match TRBD2. CDR1 is MNHNS, CDR2 SASEGT, per germline. The J segment lost 14 bases and the V segment lost 1 base, leaving 0 bases of the junction unmatched. The CDR3 sequence is 11 residues long. The CDR3 DNA reads as TGTGCCAGCAGTGAAGGGACTAGCGAGTTCTTC. Amino acid sequence: CASSEGTSEFF.

This chain uses TRBV28 with TRBJ2-7; 7 bases agree with TRBD2. Germline CDR1 reads MDHEN; CDR2 reads SYDVKM. The CDR3 length is 14 residues. V lost 3 bases to trimming and J lost 3 bases; unmatched junction nucleotides: 5. The DNA of the CDR3 is TGTGCCAGCAGTTTTCGCGGGAGAAACTACGAGCAGTACTTC. This sequence encodes CASSFRGRNYEQYF.

CDR3 nucleotide sequence: TGCGCCAGCAGCTTGATGGCGGGACTAGGAGAGACCCAGTACTTC. Its protein product is CASSLMAGLGETQYF. The chain recombines TRBV5-1 with TRBJ2-5; 8 nucleotides agree with TRBD2. Germline values: CDR1 SGHRS, CDR2 YFSETQ. There are 15 residues in the CDR3. The V segment lost 1 base and the J segment 4 bases; nucleotides outside the gene matches: 6.

The chain links TRBV7-2 to TRBJ2-5; D may match TRBD1 or TRBD2 (5 bases each). The CDR3 length is 13 residues. Between the trimmed V and J ends, which lost 1 base and 4 bases, there was a span of 7 bases. The germline gives CDR1 SGHTA, CDR2 FQGNSA. CDR3 nucleotides: TGTGCCAGCAGCTTAGATGGGGGAGAGACCCAGTACTTC. This sequence encodes CASSLDGGETQYF.